These T cell receptor beta chains were read from a single sample in a study of chemoradiotherapy in HPV16-positive cancers. Only in-frame clones appear in the TCRdb table, and some are missing; sequencing was by immunoSEQ multiplex PCR. The sample lists tens of thousands of clones, about 90% seen once, with about 4.5% in the top ten. The sequences come from blood, collected from a patient who underwent chemoradiotherapy. The receptors here all came from a human donor with HPV-associated anogenital cancer. Each CDR3 is given with its conserved first and last residue. The D gene is left open where the match is weak. Clone size is stated in some rows and not others, as once, few, many or a class when expanded.

D: TRBD1
size: .
V: TRBV7-9
J: TRBJ2-5
DNA: TGTGCCAGCCAGGGGGAGGAGACCCAGTACTTC
CDR3: CASQGEETQYF

D: TRBD2
size: .
V: TRBV5-8
J: TRBJ2-5
DNA: TGTGCCAGCAGCTTGGGTACTAGCGGAAAAGAGACCCAGTACTTC
CDR3: CASSLGTSGKETQYF

D: TRBD2
size: .
V: TRBV18
J: TRBJ2-1
DNA: TGTGCCAGCTCACCGAGTGGGGGAGGGGACTACAATGAGCAGTTCTTC
CDR3: CASSPSGGGDYNEQFF

D: TRBD1
size: .
V: TRBV7-9
J: TRBJ2-5
DNA: TGTGCCAGCAGCCTGGTGACAGGGGCCTCCGCGGAGACCCAGTACTTC
CDR3: CASSLVTGASAETQYF

D: .
size: .
V: TRBV19
J: TRBJ1-1
DNA: TGTGCCAGTAGTATAGTGACAGGATTGAACACTGAAGCTTTCTTT
CDR3: CASSIVTGLNTEAFF

D: TRBD2
size: .
V: TRBV5-1
J: TRBJ2-5
DNA: TGCGCCAGCAGCTTGGGAGCTAGCGGGGGGCGCCAAGAGACCCAGTACTTC
CDR3: CASSLGASGGRQETQYF

D: TRBD1
size: once
V: TRBV4-3
J: TRBJ2-1
DNA: TGCGCCAGCAGCCAGGCGGACAGGGGGATCAATGAGCAGTTCTTC
CDR3: CASSQADRGINEQFF

D: TRBD2
size: .
V: TRBV5-4
J: TRBJ2-1
DNA: TGTGCCAGCAGCAGAGCGGGAGGGCGGAACAATGAGCAGTTCTTC
CDR3: CASSRAGGRNNEQFF

D: .
size: .
V: TRBV25-1
J: TRBJ2-5
DNA: TGTGCCAGCAGCGATACCGGGTTCCAAGAGACCCAGTACTTC
CDR3: CASSDTGFQETQYF

D: TRBD1
size: .
V: TRBV6-6
J: TRBJ1-2
DNA: TGTGCCAGCAGGAACACAGGGGACGATAACTATGGCTACACCTTC
CDR3: CASRNTGDDNYGYTF

D: .
size: .
V: TRBV30
J: TRBJ2-5
DNA: TGTGCCTGGAGGGGGGGGCGGGGAGGGCAAGAGACCCAGTACTTC
CDR3: CAWRGGRGGQETQYF

D: TRBD2
size: .
V: TRBV27
J: TRBJ2-5
DNA: TGTGCCAGCAGTTTACTCAACCCGGGGGGGCTGGAGACCCAGTACTTC
CDR3: CASSLLNPGGLETQYF

D: .
size: once
V: TRBV6-5
J: TRBJ2-7
DNA: TGTGCCAGCAGTGATCGAGGGGAGCAGTACTTC
CDR3: CASSDRGEQYF

D: TRBD1
size: .
V: TRBV11-2
J: TRBJ2-5
DNA: TGTGCCAGCAGCCACTTAGGGGGCTCCGAGGAGACCCAGTACTTC
CDR3: CASSHLGGSEETQYF

D: .
size: .
V: TRBV14
J: TRBJ2-6
DNA: TGTGCCAGCAGCCAAGACGGGACTGGGGCCAACGTCCTGACTTTC
CDR3: CASSQDGTGANVLTF

D: .
size: .
V: TRBV10-3
J: TRBJ1-6
DNA: TGTGCCATCAGTGAGTCGTCTCAAGGGGGGAATTCACCCCTCCACTTT
CDR3: CAISESSQGGNSPLHF

D: .
size: .
V: TRBV5-5
J: TRBJ1-5
DNA: TGTGCCAGCAGCCCCGTTCCGGGCAGCAATCAGCCCCAGCATTTT
CDR3: CASSPVPGSNQPQHF

D: .
size: .
V: TRBV11-2
J: TRBJ2-1
DNA: TGTGCCAGCCTGGTGGGATCCCATGAGCAGTTCTTC
CDR3: CASLVGSHEQFF

D: .
size: .
V: TRBV2
J: TRBJ2-1
DNA: TGTGCCAGCAGTGAAGCGATAGGGTTGGGTGAGCAGTTCTTC
CDR3: CASSEAIGLGEQFF

D: TRBD1
size: once
V: TRBV5-1
J: TRBJ1-6
DNA: TGCGCCAGCAGCGCTTCAGGGGGCGGTAATTCACCCCTCCACTTT
CDR3: CASSASGGGNSPLHF

D: .
size: .
V: TRBV7-2
J: TRBJ2-3
DNA: TGTGCCAGCAGCCCCTCGGGGGTGATTAGCACAGATACGCAGTATTTT
CDR3: CASSPSGVISTDTQYF